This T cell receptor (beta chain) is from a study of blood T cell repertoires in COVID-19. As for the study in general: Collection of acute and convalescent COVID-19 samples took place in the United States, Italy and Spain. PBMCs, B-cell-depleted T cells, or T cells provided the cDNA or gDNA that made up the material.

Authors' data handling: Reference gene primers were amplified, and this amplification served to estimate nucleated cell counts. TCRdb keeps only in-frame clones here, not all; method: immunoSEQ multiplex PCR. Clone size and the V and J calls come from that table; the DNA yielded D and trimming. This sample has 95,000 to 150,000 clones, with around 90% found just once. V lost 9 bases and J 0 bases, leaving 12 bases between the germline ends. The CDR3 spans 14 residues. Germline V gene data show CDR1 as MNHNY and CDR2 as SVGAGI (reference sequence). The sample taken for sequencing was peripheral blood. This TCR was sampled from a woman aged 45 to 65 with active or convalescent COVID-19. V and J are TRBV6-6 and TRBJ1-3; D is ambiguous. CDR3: CASSLGSSGNTIYF. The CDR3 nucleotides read TGTGCCAGTTCGCTGGGGAGCTCTGGAAACACCATATATTTT.